Given below is one T cell receptor (beta chain) in context. Antigen: not known. CDR3 length equals 16 residues. V gave up 1 base and J gave up 0 bases; unmatched junction bases: 4. Germline CDR1 is LNHNV and CDR2 is YYDKDF (reference sequence). This sample was included in a study of blood T cells in healthy people across ages. On the study more broadly: Per two T cells, template switching captured roughly one barcoded beta molecule. Study-wide findings and caveats: Investigators treated diversity estimates from one million T cells as underestimates.

Sample-barcoded 5' priming and a J-beta primer mix drove a second PCR of about 6 to 12 cycles. Each TCR beta cDNA got a 12-nucleotide random molecular identifier. TCRdb itself ran the 5' RACE reads through MiXCR, one entry per CDR3 protein. The sample lists some 880,000 distinct CDR3 sequences, roughly 40% occurring once. This sequence originates from a man between 18 and 29 years old in good health. Sequencing was carried out using blood. The chain links TRBV15 to TRBJ2-3, with TRBD1 matching 7 bases. The CDR3 bases are TGTGCCACCAGCAGAGGTTCAGGGGGTAGCACAGATACGCAGTATTTT. Its protein product is CATSRGSGGSTDTQYF.